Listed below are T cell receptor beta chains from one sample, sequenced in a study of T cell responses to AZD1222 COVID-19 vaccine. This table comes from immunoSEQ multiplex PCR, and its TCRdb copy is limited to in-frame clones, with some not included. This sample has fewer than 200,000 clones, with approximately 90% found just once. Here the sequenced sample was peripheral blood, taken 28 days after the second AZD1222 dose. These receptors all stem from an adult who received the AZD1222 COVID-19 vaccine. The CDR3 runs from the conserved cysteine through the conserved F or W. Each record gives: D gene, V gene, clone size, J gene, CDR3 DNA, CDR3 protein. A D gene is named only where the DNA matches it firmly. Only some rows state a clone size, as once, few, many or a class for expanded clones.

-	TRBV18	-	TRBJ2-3	TGTGCCAGCTCCCCCCCTCGCACAGATACGCAGTATTTT	CASSPPRTDTQYF
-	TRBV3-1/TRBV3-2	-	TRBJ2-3	TGTGCCAGCAGCCAAGATTCGGACCTTAGCACAGATACGCAGTATTTT	CASSQDSDLSTDTQYF
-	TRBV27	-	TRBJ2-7	TGTGCCAGCAGTTTGCGCGGATTCACCTACGAGCAGTACTTC	CASSLRGFTYEQYF
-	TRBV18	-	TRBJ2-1	TGTGCCAGCTCACCACCCGGACCTTACAATGAGCAGTTCTTC	CASSPPGPYNEQFF
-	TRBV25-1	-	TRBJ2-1	TGTGCCAGCGGGGCCCCAGGGGGGTGGGACAATGAGCAGTTCTTC	CASGAPGGWDNEQFF
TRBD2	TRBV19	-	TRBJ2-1	TGTGCCAGTACTCCAGCCCAATCCGGGACTAGCGGGAGTCGGGAGCAGTTCTTC	CASTPAQSGTSGSREQFF
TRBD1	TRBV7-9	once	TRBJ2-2	TGTGCCAGCAGCCCCGGGACAGGGGAGGCCGGGGAGCTGTTTTTT	CASSPGTGEAGELFF
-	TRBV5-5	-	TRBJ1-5	TGTGCCAGCAGGGTTGACGGATCCCGACAGCCCCAGCATTTT	CASRVDGSRQPQHF
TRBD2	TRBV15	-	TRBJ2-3	TGTGCCACCAGCAGAGGGAGGCTAGCGGGCAGCACAGATACGCAGTATTTT	CATSRGRLAGSTDTQYF
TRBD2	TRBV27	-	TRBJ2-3	TGTGCCAGCAGCCGGGCAGCGGGGAGCCTCACAGATACGCAGTATTTT	CASSRAAGSLTDTQYF
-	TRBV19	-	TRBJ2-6	TGTGCCAGTAGGTACTCTGGGGCCAACGTCCTGACTTTC	CASRYSGANVLTF
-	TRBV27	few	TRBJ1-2	TGTGCCAGCGGAGGCCGGAGGGGCTACACCTTC	CASGGRRGYTF
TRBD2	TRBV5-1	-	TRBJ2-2	TGCGCCAGCAGCCTGGGACTAGCGGGGTTGAACACCGGGGAGCTGTTTTTT	CASSLGLAGLNTGELFF
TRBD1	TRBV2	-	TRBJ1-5	TGTGCCAGCAGGGGGACAGGGGTCAATCAGCCCCAGCATTTT	CASRGTGVNQPQHF
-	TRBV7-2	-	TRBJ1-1	TGTGCCAGCAGCCTTTCTCCACAGGGCGAAGCTTTCTTT	CASSLSPQGEAFF
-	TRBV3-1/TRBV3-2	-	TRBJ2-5	TGTGCCAGCAGCCAAGTGGAGGGAGTACAAGAGACCCAGTACTTC	CASSQVEGVQETQYF
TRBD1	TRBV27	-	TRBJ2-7	TGTGCCAGCAGTATTCTACGGACAGGGGATTACGAGCAGTACTTC	CASSILRTGDYEQYF
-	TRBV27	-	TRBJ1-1	TGTGCCAGCAGTTTATCGCGCCAGGGTAACACTGAAGCTTTCTTT	CASSLSRQGNTEAFF
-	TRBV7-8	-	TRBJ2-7	TGTGCCAGCAGCCCATACATAAAAGGGGCCTACGAGCAGTACTTC	CASSPYIKGAYEQYF
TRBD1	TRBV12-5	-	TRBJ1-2	TGTGCTAGTGGTTTGGTAGACCTACAGGGGAACTATGGCTACACCTTC	CASGLVDLQGNYGYTF
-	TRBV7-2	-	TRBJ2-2	TGTGCCAGCGGTCAGTGGGGTCACACCGGGGAGCTGTTTTTT	CASGQWGHTGELFF
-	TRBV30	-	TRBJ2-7	TGTGCCTGGAATGGGGGTGGCTGGGAGCAGTACTTC	CAWNGGGWEQYF
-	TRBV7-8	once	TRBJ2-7	TGTGCCAGCAGCCCAGGGATGGTCTTAATAGCCTACGAGCAGTACTTC	CASSPGMVLIAYEQYF
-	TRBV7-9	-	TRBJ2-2	TGTGCCAGCAGCTCTCCAAGGGGGGAGCTGTTTTTT	CASSSPRGELFF